In this sample, the clone carrying this T cell receptor beta chain turned up a few times. The sample is drawn from a study of graft-versus-host responses after intestinal transplantation. The data were produced by immunoSEQ multiplex PCR, yet TCRdb's version contains in-frame clones alone and is incomplete. The table shows more than 12,000 clones, with roughly two fifths occurring only once. V lost 6 bases and J 2 bases, leaving 7 bases between the germline ends. Germline V gene sequence: CDR1 SNHLY, CDR2 FYNNEI. This CDR3 has 12 amino acids. Responder cells labeled with CFSE (about 200,000) were co-plated with irradiated stimulator cells labeled with violet dye (about 200,000). Study-wide findings and caveats: Declines in HvG clones occurring early post-transplant were associated with peak circulating GvH clone levels.

The sample here was alloreactive CD8+ T cells from a mixed lymphocyte reaction culture, taken before intestinal transplant. Subset of the sample: CFSE-low proliferating T cells sorted from approximately six-day pre-transplant mixed lymphocyte reaction (GvH or HvG direction). The TCR sequence derives from a human patient who received an intestinal transplant. V usage is TRBV2 and J usage is TRBJ2-5, with D tentatively TRBD1 (5 bases). This chain's CDR3 is CASRTVQETQYF. The CDR3, as DNA: TGTGCCAGCAGGACAGTTCAAGAGACCCAGTACTTC.